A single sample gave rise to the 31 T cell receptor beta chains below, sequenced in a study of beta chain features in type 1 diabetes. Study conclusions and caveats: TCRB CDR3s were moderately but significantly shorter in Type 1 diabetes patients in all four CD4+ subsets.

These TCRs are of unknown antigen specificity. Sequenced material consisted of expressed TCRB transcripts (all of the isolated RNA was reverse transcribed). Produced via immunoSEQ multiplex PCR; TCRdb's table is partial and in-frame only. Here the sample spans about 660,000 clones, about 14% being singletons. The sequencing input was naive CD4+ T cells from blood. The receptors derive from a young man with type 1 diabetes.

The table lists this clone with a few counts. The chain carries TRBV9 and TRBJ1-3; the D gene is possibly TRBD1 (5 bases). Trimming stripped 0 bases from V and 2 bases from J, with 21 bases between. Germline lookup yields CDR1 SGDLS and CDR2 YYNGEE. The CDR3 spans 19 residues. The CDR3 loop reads CASSVEGRVRPGAGNTIYF. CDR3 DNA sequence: TGTGCCAGCAGCGTAGAGGGCAGGGTAAGACCTGGAGCTGGAAACACCATATATTTT.

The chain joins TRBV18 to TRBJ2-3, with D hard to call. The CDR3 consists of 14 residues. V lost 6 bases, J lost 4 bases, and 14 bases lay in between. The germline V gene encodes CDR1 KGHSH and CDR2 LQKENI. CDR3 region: CASSPLNGADTQYF. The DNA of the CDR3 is TGTGCCAGCTCTCCGCTCAACGGCGCAGATACGCAGTATTTT.

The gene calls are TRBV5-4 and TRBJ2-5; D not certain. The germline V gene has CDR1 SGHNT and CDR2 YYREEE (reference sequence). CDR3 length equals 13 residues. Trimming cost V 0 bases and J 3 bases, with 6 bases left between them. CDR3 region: CASSLGGEETQYF. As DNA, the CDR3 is TGTGCCAGCAGCTTGGGTGGAGAAGAGACCCAGTACTTC.

CDR3 protein: CASSSDSGGYEQYF. CDR3 nucleotide sequence: TGCGCCAGCAGTTCAGACAGTGGGGGCTACGAGCAGTACTTC. The chain employs TRBV5-1 and TRBJ2-7, with D perhaps given as TRBD1 or TRBD2 (5 bases each). Germline lookup yields CDR1 SGHRS and CDR2 YFSETQ. CDR3 size: 14 residues. Trimming left V 5 bases short and J 3 bases short, with 15 bases between.

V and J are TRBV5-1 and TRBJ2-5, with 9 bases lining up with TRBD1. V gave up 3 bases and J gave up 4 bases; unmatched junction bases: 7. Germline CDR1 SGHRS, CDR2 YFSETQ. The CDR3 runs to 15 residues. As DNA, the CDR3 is TGCGCCAGCAGCTCCTCCGGGACAGGGAGAGAGACCCAGTACTTC. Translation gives CASSSSGTGRETQYF. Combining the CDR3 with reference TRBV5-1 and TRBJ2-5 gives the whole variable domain KAGVTQTPRYLIKTRGQQVTLSCSPISGHRSVSWYQQTPGQGLQFLFEYFSETQRNKGNFPGRFSGRQFSNSRSEMNVSTLELGDSALYLCASSSSGTGRETQYFGPGTRLLVL.

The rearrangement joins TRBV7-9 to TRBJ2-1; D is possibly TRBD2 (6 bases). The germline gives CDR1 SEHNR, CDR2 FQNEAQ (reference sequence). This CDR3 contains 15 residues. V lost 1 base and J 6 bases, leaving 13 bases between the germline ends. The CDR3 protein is CASSLVGRYSNEQFF. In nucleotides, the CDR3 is TGTGCCAGCAGCTTAGTAGGGAGGTATAGCAATGAGCAGTTCTTC.

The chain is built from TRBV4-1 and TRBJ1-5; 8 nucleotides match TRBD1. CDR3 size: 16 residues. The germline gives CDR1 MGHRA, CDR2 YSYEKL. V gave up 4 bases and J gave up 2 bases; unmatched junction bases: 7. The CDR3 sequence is CASSLADRDGNQPQHF. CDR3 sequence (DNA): TGCGCCAGCAGCCTAGCGGACAGGGATGGCAATCAGCCCCAGCATTTT.

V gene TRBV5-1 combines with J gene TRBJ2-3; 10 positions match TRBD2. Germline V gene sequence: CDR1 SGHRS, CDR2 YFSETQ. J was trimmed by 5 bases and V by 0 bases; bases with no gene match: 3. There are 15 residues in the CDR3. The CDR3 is CASSLGVAGGDTQYF. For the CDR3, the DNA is TGCGCCAGCAGCTTGGGTGTAGCGGGAGGAGATACGCAGTATTTT.

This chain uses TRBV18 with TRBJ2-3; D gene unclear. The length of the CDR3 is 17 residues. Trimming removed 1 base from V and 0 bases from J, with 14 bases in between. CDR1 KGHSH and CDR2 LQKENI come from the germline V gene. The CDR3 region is CASSPLDFAYSTDTQYF. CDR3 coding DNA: TGTGCCAGCTCACCACTCGACTTTGCATATAGCACAGATACGCAGTATTTT.

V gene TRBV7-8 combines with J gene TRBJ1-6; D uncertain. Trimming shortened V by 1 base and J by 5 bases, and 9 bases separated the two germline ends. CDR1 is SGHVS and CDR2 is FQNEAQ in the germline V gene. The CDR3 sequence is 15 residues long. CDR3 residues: CASSLDTRNNSPLHF. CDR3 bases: TGTGCCAGCAGCTTAGATACCCGGAATAATTCACCCCTCCACTTT.

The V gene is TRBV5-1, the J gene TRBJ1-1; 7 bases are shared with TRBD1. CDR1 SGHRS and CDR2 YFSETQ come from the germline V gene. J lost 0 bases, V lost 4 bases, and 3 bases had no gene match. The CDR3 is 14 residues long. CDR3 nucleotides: TGCGCCAGCAGCCGGACAGGTGTGAACACTGAAGCTTTCTTT. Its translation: CASSRTGVNTEAFF.

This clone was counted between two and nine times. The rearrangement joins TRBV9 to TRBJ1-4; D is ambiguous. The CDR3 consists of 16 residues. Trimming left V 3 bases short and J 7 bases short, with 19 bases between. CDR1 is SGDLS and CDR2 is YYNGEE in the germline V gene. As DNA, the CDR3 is TGTGCCAGCAGCGCGGGCCCGCTGCTTGGTAGTGAAAAACTGTTTTTT. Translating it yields CASSAGPLLGSEKLFF.

The CDR3 nucleotides are TGTGCCAGCAGGGAACAGGGGACTAATGAAAAACTGTTTTTT. Its protein is CASREQGTNEKLFF. J is TRBJ1-4 and V is TRBV27, with TRBD1 matching 7 bases. Germline V gene data show CDR1 as MNHEY and CDR2 as SMNVEV (reference sequence). The CDR3 covers 14 residues. The ends lost 6 bases at V and 2 bases at J; junction bases unmatched: 3.

For the CDR3, the DNA is TGTGCCAGCAGCATACGGACAGGGTCCTACGAGCAGTACTTC. This gives the protein CASSIRTGSYEQYF. The V call is TRBV13, the J call TRBJ2-7; 8 bases map to TRBD1. The germline gives CDR1 PRHDT, CDR2 FYEKMQ (reference sequence). The CDR3 is 14 residues long. Trimming removed 5 bases from V and 1 base from J; junction bases left unmatched: 4. The full variable domain, rest sourced from reference TRBV13 and TRBJ2-7, is AAGVIQSPRHLIKEKRETATLKCYPIPRHDTVYWYQQGPGQDPQFLISFYEKMQSDKGSIPDRFSAQQFSDYHSELNMSSLELGDSALYFCASSIRTGSYEQYFGPGTRLTVT.

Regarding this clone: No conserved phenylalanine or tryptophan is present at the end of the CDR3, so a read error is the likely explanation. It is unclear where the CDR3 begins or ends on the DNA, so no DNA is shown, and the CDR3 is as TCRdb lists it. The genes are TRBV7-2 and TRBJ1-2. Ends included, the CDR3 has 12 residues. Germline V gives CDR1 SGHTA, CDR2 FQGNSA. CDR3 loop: CASSPGTAGLLI.

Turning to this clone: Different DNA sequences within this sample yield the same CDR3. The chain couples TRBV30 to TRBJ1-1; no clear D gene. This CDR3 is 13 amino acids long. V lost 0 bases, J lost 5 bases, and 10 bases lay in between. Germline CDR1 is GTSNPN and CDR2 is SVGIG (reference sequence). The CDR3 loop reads CAWSVLEGTEAFF. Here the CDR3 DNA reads TGTGCCTGGAGTGTACTGGAGGGAACTGAAGCTTTCTTT.

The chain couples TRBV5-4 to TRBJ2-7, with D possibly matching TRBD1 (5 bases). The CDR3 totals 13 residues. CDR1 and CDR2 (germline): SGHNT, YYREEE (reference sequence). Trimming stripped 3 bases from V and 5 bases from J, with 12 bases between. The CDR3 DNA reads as TGTGCCAGCAGCTCAAGGCAGGGCGACGAGCAGTACTTC. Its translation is CASSSRQGDEQYF.

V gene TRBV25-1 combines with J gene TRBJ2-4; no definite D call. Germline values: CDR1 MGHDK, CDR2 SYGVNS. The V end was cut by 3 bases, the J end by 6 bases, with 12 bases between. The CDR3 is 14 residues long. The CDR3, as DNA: TGTGCCAGCAGTGACCCCCCGCGAGGAAACATTCAGTACTTC. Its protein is CASSDPPRGNIQYF.

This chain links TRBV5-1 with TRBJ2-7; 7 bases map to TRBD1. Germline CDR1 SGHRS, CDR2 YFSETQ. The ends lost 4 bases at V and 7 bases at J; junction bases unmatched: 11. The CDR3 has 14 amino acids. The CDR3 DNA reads TGCGCCAGCAGCGACCTACAGGGGTCTGTTGAGCAGTACTTC. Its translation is CASSDLQGSVEQYF.

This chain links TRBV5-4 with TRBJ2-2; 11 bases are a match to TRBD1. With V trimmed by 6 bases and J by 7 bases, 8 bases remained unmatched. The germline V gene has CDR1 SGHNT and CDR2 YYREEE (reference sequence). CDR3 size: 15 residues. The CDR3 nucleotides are TGTGCCAGCACTAACCGGGACAGGGGGATCGGGGAGCTGTTTTTT. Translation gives CASTNRDRGIGELFF.

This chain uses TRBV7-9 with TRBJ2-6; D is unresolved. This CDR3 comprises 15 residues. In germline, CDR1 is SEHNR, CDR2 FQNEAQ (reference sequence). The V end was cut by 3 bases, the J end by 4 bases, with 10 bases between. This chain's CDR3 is CASSFLGSGANVLTF. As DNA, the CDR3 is TGTGCCAGCAGCTTCCTGGGATCAGGGGCCAACGTCCTGACTTTC. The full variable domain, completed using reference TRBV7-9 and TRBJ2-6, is DTGVSQNPRHKITKRGQNVTFRCDPISEHNRLYWYRQTLGQGPEFLTYFQNEAQLEKSRLLSDRFSAERPKGSFSTLEIQRTEQGDSAMYLCASSFLGSGANVLTFGAGSRLTVL.

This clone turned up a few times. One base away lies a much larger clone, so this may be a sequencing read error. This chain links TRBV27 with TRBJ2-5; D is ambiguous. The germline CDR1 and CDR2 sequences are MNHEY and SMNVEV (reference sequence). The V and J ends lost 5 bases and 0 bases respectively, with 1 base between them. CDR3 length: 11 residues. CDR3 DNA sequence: TGTGCCAGCAGTCACCAAGAGACCCAGTACTTC. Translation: CASSHQETQYF.

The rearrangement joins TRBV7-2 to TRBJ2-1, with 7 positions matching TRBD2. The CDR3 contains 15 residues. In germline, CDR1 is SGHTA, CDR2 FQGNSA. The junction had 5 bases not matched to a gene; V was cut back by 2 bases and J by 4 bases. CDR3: CASSLRGGGYNEQFF. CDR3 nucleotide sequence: TGTGCCAGCAGCTTACGGGGCGGGGGATACAATGAGCAGTTCTTC.

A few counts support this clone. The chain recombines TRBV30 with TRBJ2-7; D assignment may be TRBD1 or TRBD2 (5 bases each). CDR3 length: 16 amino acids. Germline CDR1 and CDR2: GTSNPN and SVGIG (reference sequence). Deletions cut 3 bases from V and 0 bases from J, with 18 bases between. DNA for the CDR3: TGTGCCTGGAGGCCCCGACGTTGGGGGATCTCCTACGAGCAGTACTTC. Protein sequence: CAWRPRRWGISYEQYF.

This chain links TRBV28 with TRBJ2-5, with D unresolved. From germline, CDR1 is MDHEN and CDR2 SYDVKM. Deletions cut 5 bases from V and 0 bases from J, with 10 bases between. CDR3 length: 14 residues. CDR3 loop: CASSPTPYQETQYF. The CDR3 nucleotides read TGTGCCAGCAGTCCAACACCGTACCAAGAGACCCAGTACTTC.

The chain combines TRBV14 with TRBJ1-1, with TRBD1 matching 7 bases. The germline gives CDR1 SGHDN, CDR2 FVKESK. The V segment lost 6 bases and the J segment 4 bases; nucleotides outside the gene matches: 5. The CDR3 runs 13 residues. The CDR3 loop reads CASSRQGGTEAFF. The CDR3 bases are TGTGCCAGCAGTCGACAGGGAGGCACTGAAGCTTTCTTT. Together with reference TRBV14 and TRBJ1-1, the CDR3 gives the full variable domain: EAGVTQFPSHSVIEKGQTVTLRCDPISGHDNLYWYRRVMGKEIKFLLHFVKESKQDESGMPNNRFLAERTGGTYSTLKVQPAELEDSGVYFCASSRQGGTEAFFGQGTRLTVV.

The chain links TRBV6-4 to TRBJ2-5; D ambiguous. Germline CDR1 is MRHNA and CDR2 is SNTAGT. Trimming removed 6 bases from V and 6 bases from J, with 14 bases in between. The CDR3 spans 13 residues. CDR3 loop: CASSPDLGQTQYF. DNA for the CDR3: TGTGCCAGCAGCCCCGACTTGGGCCAGACCCAGTACTTC.

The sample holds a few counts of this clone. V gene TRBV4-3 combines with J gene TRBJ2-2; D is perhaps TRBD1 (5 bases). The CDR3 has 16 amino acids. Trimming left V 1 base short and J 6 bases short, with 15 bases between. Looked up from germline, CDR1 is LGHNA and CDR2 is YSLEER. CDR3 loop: CASSQGPQGTSGELFF. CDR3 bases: TGCGCCAGCAGCCAAGGACCGCAGGGAACGTCCGGGGAGCTGTTTTTT.

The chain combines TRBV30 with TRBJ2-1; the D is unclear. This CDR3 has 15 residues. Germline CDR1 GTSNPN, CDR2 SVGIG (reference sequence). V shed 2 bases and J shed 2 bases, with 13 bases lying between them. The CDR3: CAWSMAQTPYNEQFF. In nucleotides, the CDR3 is TGTGCCTGGAGTATGGCTCAAACCCCCTACAATGAGCAGTTCTTC.

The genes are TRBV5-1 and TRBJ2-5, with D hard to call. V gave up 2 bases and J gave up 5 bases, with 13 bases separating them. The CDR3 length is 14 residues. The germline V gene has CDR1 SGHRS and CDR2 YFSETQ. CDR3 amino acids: CASSFGRVGETQYF. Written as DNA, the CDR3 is TGCGCCAGCAGCTTCGGAAGGGTGGGCGAGACCCAGTACTTC.

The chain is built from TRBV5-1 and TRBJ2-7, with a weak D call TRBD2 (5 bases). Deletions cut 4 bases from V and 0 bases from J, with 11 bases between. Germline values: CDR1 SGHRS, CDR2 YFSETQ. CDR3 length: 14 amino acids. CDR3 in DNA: TGCGCCAGCAGCCAACTAGGGAGCTCCTACGAGCAGTACTTC. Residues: CASSQLGSSYEQYF.